The rows below give T cell receptor beta chains drawn from one sample of a study of blood T cell repertoires in COVID-19. Profiling relied on immunoSEQ multiplex PCR, and the TCRdb table lists in-frame clones only, not all of them. The table has roughly 69,000 clones, 90% seen once. Sequenced input: peripheral blood. These receptors were obtained from a man aged 50 or older with acute or convalescent COVID-19. CDR3s include the opening cysteine and the closing phenylalanine or tryptophan. D genes are given only for firm matches. A row's size may be missing; if present it is once, few, many or a size class.

D: NA
size: NA
J: TRBJ1-6
V: TRBV11-3
DNA: TGTGCCAGCAGCTACGGGTCCCCTTCTTCACCCCTCCACTTT
CDR3: CASSYGSPSSPLHF

D: NA
size: NA
J: TRBJ2-1
V: TRBV27
DNA: TGTGCCAGCAGTTCCCGAGGGTGGAGCTCCTACAATGAGCAGTTCTTC
CDR3: CASSSRGWSSYNEQFF

D: TRBD1
size: NA
J: TRBJ2-5
V: TRBV24-1
DNA: TGTGCCACCGGGACAGGGTGGGCAGAGACCCAGTACTTC
CDR3: CATGTGWAETQYF

D: NA
size: NA
J: TRBJ2-3
V: TRBV9
DNA: TGTGCCAGCAGCCTACGCGGGGTTGGCACAGATACGCAGTATTTT
CDR3: CASSLRGVGTDTQYF

D: TRBD2
size: NA
J: TRBJ2-7
V: TRBV7-2
DNA: TGTGCCAGCAGCTCACTAGCGGCCTACGAGCAGTACTTC
CDR3: CASSSLAAYEQYF

D: NA
size: NA
J: TRBJ2-7
V: TRBV7-9
DNA: TGTGCCAGCAGCTTTTTATCCTACGAGCAGTACTTC
CDR3: CASSFLSYEQYF

D: NA
size: NA
J: TRBJ1-1
V: TRBV7-2
DNA: TGTGCCAGCAGCTTAGAAGCGGGGGTGGCGAATGCTTTCTTT
CDR3: CASSLEAGVANAFF

D: TRBD1
size: NA
J: TRBJ2-7
V: TRBV10-3
DNA: TGTGCCATCACTCCGACAGGGAGCGCCTACGAGCAGTACTTC
CDR3: CAITPTGSAYEQYF

D: TRBD1
size: NA
J: TRBJ1-5
V: TRBV19
DNA: TGTGCCAGTAGGGGGACAGGCGGTCAGCCCCAGCATTTT
CDR3: CASRGTGGQPQHF

D: NA
size: NA
J: TRBJ1-6
V: TRBV25-1
DNA: TGTGCCAGCAGTGGAACCGGGACGGGGGGATCACCCCTCCACTTT
CDR3: CASSGTGTGGSPLHF

D: TRBD2
size: NA
J: TRBJ2-1
V: TRBV11-3
DNA: TGTGCCAGCAGCTTAGGGGCTAGCGGGTTAAATGAGCAGTTCTTC
CDR3: CASSLGASGLNEQFF

D: TRBD1
size: few
J: TRBJ2-1
V: TRBV5-1
DNA: TGCGCCAGCAACACGGAGGGACAGGGCCTATTTTCCTACAATGAGCAGTTCTTC
CDR3: CASNTEGQGLFSYNEQFF

D: TRBD1
size: NA
J: TRBJ2-7
V: TRBV18
DNA: TGTGCCAGCTCACCGGGGGACAGGCTGAGCTCCTACGAGCAGTACTTC
CDR3: CASSPGDRLSSYEQYF

D: TRBD1
size: NA
J: TRBJ2-4
V: TRBV14
DNA: TGTGCCAGCAGCCCGGGGACAGGGGGAAACATTCAGTACTTC
CDR3: CASSPGTGGNIQYF

D: TRBD1
size: once
J: TRBJ2-7
V: TRBV19
DNA: TGTGCCAGTAGTACAAGGACCGGGACAGGGAACGAGCAGTACTTC
CDR3: CASSTRTGTGNEQYF

D: TRBD1
size: NA
J: TRBJ2-7
V: TRBV3-1/TRBV3-2
DNA: TGTGCCAGCAGCCCCCAGGGGGCGAACCCCTACGAGCAGTACTTC
CDR3: CASSPQGANPYEQYF

D: NA
size: NA
J: TRBJ1-1
V: TRBV5-5
DNA: TGTGCCAGCAGCCGACGCGGGACGGCAGCGAACACTGAAGCTTTCTTT
CDR3: CASSRRGTAANTEAFF

D: TRBD1
size: NA
J: TRBJ1-6
V: TRBV5-5
DNA: TGTGCCAGCAGCTCCCTGCAGACAGGGGAATATAATTCACCCCTCCACTTT
CDR3: CASSSLQTGEYNSPLHF

D: NA
size: large
J: TRBJ1-5
V: TRBV6-6
DNA: TGTGCCAGCTTTGGCCCGGAGAATAGCAATCAGCCCCAGCATTTT
CDR3: CASFGPENSNQPQHF

D: NA
size: NA
J: TRBJ1-1
V: TRBV3-1/TRBV3-2
DNA: TGTGCCAGCAGCCCTCGGGGGGGGTCTGAAGCTTTCTTT
CDR3: CASSPRGGSEAFF

D: TRBD2
size: NA
J: TRBJ2-7
V: TRBV27
DNA: TGTGCCAGCAGTCCCCCGACTAGCGGGAGTGGCGAGCAGTACTTC
CDR3: CASSPPTSGSGEQYF

D: TRBD2
size: NA
J: TRBJ2-5
V: TRBV30
DNA: TGTGCCTGGAGTGTACGTACTAGCGGACAAGAGACCCAGTACTTC
CDR3: CAWSVRTSGQETQYF

D: TRBD1
size: NA
J: TRBJ2-7
V: TRBV5-6
DNA: TGTGCCAGCAGCTTATTGGGGACAGGGTCCTACGAGCAGTACTTC
CDR3: CASSLLGTGSYEQYF

D: TRBD1
size: once
J: TRBJ1-1
V: TRBV30
DNA: TGTGCCTGGAGTAAGGGACAGATGAACACTGAAGCTTTCTTT
CDR3: CAWSKGQMNTEAFF

D: TRBD1
size: NA
J: TRBJ2-1
V: TRBV2
DNA: TGTGCCAGCAGAGAGGGACAGGCGTTCTACAATGAGCAGTTCTTC
CDR3: CASREGQAFYNEQFF

D: NA
size: NA
J: TRBJ1-3
V: TRBV3-1/TRBV3-2
DNA: TGTGCCAGCAGCCCCACCTTATCGAGCTCTGGAAACACCATATATTTT
CDR3: CASSPTLSSSGNTIYF

D: NA
size: NA
J: TRBJ2-1
V: TRBV5-5
DNA: TGTGCCAGCAGCTTTGCCAATATTGCCCGGACTTCGAAGCAGTTCTTC
CDR3: CASSFANIARTSKQFF

D: TRBD1
size: NA
J: TRBJ1-2
V: TRBV19
DNA: TGTGCCAGTAGTAGGCTGGGGGCTGACAGGGAACAGAGTGGCTACACCTTC
CDR3: CASSRLGADREQSGYTF

D: NA
size: NA
J: TRBJ1-1
V: TRBV2
DNA: TGTGCCAGCAGTGTCCAGAACACTGAAGCTTTCTTT
CDR3: CASSVQNTEAFF